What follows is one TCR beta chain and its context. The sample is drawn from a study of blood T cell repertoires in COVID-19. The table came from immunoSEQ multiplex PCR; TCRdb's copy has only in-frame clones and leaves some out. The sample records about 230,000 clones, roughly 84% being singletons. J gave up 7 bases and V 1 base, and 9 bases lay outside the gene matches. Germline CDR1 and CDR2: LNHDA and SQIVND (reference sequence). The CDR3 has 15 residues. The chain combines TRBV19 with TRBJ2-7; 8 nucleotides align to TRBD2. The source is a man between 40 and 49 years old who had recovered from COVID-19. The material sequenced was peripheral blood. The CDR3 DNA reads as TGTGCCAGTAGTATAGGCGCGGGAGGTCGAGGAGAGCAGTACTTC. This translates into CASSIGAGGRGEQYF.